This T cell receptor beta chain was sequenced during a study of metastatic and nonmetastatic thyroid tumors. Before thyroid surgery, none of the patients had received any treatment. This clone was detected many times. One end of the junction varies from germline; a read error may be responsible. TCRdb re-clonotyped the PCR reads via MiXCR. The repertoire holds under 20,000 clones, with 34% as singletons. The clonotype comes from a female donor with papillary thyroid cancer or a benign thyroid nodule (not recorded which). Some clones in this sample may be carry-over from other donors' samples. The sequenced sample consisted of tumor tissue.

The DNA for the CDR3 is TGTGCCAGTAGCCTGGACAGGGATAATGTGCAGTTCTTC. As protein: CASSLDRDNVQFF. The rearrangement links TRBV19 to TRBJ2-1; the match to TRBD1 covers 8 bases. Per germline, CDR1 LNHDA and CDR2 SQIVND (reference sequence). The CDR3 length is 13 residues.